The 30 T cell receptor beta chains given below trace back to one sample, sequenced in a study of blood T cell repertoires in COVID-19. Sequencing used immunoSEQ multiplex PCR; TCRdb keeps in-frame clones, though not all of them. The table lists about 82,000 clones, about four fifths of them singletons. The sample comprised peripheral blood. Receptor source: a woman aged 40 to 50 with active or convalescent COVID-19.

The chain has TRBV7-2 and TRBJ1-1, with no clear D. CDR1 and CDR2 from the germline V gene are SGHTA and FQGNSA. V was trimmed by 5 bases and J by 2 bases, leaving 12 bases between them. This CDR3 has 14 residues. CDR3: CASSPYSFNTEAFF. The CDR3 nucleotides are TGTGCCAGCAGCCCCTACAGCTTTAACACTGAAGCTTTCTTT.

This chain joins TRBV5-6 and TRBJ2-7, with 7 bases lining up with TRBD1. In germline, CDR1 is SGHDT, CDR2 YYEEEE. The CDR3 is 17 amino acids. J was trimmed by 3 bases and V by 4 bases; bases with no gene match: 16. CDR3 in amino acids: CASSGIQGTPSFYEQYF. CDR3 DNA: TGTGCCAGCAGCGGGATACAGGGGACCCCCTCCTTCTACGAGCAGTACTTC.

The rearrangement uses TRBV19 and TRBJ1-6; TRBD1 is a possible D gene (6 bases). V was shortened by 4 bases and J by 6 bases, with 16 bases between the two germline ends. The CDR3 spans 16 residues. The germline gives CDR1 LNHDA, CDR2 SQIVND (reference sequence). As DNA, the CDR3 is TGTGCCAGTAGTACCTCCGGGACAAGGCTTAATTCACCCCTCCACTTT. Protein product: CASSTSGTRLNSPLHF.

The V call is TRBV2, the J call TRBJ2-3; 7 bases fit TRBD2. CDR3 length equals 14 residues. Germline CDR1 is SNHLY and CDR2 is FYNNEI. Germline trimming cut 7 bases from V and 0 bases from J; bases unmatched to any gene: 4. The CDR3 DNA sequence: TGTGCCAGCAAAGCGGGGAGTAGCACAGATACGCAGTATTTT. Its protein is CASKAGSSTDTQYF. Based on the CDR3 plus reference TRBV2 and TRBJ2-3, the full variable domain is EPEVTQTPSHQVTQMGQEVILRCVPISNHLYFYWYRQILGQKVEFLVSFYNNEISEKSEIFDDQFSVERPDGSNFTLKIRSTKLEDSAMYFCASKAGSSTDTQYFGPGTRLTVL.

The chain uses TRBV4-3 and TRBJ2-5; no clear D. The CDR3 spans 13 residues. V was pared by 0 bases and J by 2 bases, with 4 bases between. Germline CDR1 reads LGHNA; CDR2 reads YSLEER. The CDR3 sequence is CASSQEAQETQYF. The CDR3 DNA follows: TGCGCCAGCAGCCAAGAGGCACAAGAGACCCAGTACTTC.

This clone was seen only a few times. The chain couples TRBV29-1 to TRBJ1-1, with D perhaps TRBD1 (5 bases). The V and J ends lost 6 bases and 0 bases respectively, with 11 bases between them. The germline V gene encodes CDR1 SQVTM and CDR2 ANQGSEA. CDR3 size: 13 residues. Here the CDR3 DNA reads TGCAGCGTCTCCAGGGCGATGAACACTGAAGCTTTCTTT. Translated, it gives CSVSRAMNTEAFF.

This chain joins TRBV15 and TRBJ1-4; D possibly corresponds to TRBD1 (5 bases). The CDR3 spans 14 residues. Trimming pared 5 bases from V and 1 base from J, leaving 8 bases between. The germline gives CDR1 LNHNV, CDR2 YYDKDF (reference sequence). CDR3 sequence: CATSLGVTNEKLFF. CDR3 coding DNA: TGTGCCACCAGCTTAGGGGTAACTAATGAAAAACTGTTTTTT.

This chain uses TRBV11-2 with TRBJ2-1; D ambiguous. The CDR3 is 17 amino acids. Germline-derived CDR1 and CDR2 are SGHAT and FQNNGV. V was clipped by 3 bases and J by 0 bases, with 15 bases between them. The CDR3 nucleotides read TGTGCCAGCAGCTTGGCCTACTTAAGGAGCTCCTACAATGAGCAGTTCTTC. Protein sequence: CASSLAYLRSSYNEQFF.

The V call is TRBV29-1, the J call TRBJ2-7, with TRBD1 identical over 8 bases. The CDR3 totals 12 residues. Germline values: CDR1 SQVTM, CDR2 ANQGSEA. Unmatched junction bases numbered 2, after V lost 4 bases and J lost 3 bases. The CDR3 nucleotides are TGCAGCGTTGTAGGGACAGGCTACGAGCAGTACTTC. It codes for CSVVGTGYEQYF.

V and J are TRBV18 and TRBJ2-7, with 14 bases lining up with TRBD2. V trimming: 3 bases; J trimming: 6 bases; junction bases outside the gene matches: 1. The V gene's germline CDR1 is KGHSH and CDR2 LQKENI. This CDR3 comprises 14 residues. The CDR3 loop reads CASSPTSGRGEQYF. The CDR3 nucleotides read TGTGCCAGCTCACCGACTAGCGGGAGGGGCGAGCAGTACTTC.

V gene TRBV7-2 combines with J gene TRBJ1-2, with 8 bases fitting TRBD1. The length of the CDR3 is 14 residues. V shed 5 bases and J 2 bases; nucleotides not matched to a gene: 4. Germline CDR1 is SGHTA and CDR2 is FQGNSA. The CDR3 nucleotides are TGTGCCAGCAGCGCACGGACAGGGAACTATGGCTACACCTTC. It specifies CASSARTGNYGYTF.

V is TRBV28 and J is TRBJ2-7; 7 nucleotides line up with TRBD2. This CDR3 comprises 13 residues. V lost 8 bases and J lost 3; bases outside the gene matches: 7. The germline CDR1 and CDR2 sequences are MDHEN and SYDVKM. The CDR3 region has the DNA TGTGCCAGCTTGATTGGGGGGGGCTACGAGCAGTACTTC. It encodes CASLIGGGYEQYF.

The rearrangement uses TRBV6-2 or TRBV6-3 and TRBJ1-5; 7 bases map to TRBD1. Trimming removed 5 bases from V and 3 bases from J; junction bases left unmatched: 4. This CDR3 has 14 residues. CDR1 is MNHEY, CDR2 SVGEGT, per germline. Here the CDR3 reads CASSRQGDNQPQHF. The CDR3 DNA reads TGTGCCAGCAGTCGACAGGGCGACAATCAGCCCCAGCATTTT.

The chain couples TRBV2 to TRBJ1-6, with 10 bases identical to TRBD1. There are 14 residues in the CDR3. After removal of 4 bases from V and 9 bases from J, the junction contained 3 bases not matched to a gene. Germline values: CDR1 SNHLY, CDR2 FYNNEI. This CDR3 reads CASSGGTGVSPLHF. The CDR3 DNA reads TGTGCCAGCAGTGGAGGGACAGGGGTTTCACCCCTCCACTTT.

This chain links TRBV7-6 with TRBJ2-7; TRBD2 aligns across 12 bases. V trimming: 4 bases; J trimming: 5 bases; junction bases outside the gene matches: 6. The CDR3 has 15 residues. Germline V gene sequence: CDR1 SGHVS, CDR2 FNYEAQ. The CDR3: CASSSLAGGVHEQYF. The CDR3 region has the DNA TGTGCCAGCAGCTCCCTAGCGGGAGGGGTCCACGAGCAGTACTTC.

Here the CDR3 DNA reads TGTGCCAGTGGGGACAGGGGGCGAACTAATGAAAAACTGTTTTTT. As protein: CASGDRGRTNEKLFF. The rearrangement links TRBV19 to TRBJ1-4, with 12 bases identical to TRBD1. V shed 8 bases and J 1 base; nucleotides not matched to a gene: 2. The CDR3 is 15 amino acids. Germline assignment: CDR1 LNHDA and CDR2 SQIVND (reference sequence).

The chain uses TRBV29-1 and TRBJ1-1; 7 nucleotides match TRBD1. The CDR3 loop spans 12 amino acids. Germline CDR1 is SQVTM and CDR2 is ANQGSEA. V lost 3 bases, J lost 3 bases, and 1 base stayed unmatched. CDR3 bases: TGCAGCGTTGAGGACAGGTACACTGAAGCTTTCTTT. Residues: CSVEDRYTEAFF.

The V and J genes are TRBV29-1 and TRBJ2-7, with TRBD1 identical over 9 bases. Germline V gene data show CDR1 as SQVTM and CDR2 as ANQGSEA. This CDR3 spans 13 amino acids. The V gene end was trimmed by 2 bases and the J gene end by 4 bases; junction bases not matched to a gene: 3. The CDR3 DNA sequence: TGCAGCGTTGAACGACAGGGGGGTTACGAGCAGTACTTC. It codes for CSVERQGGYEQYF.

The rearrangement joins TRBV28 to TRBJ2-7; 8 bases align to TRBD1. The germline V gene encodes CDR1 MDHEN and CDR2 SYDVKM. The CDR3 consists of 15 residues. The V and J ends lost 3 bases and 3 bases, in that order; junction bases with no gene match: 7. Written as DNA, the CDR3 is TGTGCCAGCAGTTTGGAGACAGGGGATGGCTACGAGCAGTACTTC. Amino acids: CASSLETGDGYEQYF. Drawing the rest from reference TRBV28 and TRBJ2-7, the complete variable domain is DVKVTQSSRYLVKRTGEKVFLECVQDMDHENMFWYRQDPGLGLRLIYFSYDVKMKEKGDIPEGYSVSREKKERFSLILESASTNQTSMYLCASSLETGDGYEQYFGPGTRLTVT.

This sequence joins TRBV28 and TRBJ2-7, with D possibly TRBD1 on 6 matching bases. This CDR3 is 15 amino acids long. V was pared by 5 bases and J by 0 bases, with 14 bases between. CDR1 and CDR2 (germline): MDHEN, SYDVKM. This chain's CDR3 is CASSPADRISYEQYF. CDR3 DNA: TGTGCCAGCAGTCCGGCGGACAGAATCTCCTACGAGCAGTACTTC.

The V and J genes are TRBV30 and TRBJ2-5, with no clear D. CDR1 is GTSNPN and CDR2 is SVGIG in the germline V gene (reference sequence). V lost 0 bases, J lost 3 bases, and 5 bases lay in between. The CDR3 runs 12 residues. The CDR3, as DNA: TGTGCCTGGAGTGTCGTTGAAGAGACCCAGTACTTC. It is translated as CAWSVVEETQYF. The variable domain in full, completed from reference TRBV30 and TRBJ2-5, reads SQTIHQWPATLVQPVGSPLSLECTVEGTSNPNLYWYRQAAGRGLQLLFYSVGIGQISSEVPQNLSASRPQDRQFILSSKKLLLSDSGFYLCAWSVVEETQYFGPGTRLLVL.

The DNA of the CDR3 is TGTGCCAGTACCTCAAAAGGGGCTCCCTATGGCTACACCTTC. It specifies CASTSKGAPYGYTF. This chain connects TRBV19 to TRBJ1-2; D perhaps matches TRBD1 (5 bases). The germline V and J ends were trimmed by 7 bases and 4 bases, with 16 bases remaining between them. This CDR3 comprises 14 residues. The germline gives CDR1 LNHDA, CDR2 SQIVND (reference sequence).

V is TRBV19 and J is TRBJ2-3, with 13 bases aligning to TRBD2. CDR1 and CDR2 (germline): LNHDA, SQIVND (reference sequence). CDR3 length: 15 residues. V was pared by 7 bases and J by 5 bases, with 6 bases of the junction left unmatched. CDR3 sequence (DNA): TGTGCCAGTACCCCGACTAGCGGGGGGCGAGATACGCAGTATTTT. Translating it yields CASTPTSGGRDTQYF.

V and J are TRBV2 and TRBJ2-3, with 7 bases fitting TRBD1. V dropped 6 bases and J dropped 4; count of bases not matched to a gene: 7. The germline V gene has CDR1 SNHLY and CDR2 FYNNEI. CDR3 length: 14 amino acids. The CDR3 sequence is CASRLTGTADTQYF. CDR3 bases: TGTGCCAGCAGATTGACAGGGACCGCAGATACGCAGTATTTT.

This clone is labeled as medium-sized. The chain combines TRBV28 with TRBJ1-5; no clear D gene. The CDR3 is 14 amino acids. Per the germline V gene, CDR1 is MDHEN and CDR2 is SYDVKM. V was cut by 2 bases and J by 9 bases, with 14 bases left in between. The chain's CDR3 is CASSLAHTTLPQHF. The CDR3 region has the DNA TGTGCCAGCAGTTTAGCCCACACCACCTTGCCCCAGCATTTT.

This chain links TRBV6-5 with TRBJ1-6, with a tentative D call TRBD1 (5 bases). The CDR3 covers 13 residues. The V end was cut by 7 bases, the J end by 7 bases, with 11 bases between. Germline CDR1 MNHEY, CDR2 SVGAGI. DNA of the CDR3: TGTGCCAGCATCGACAGCTGGAATTCACCCCTCCACTTT. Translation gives CASIDSWNSPLHF.

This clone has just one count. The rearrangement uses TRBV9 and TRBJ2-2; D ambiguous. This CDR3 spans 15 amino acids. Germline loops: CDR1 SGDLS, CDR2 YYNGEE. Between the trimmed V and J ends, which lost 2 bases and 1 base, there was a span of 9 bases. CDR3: CASSVFLGNTGELFF. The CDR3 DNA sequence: TGTGCCAGCAGCGTTTTTCTAGGGAACACCGGGGAGCTGTTTTTT.

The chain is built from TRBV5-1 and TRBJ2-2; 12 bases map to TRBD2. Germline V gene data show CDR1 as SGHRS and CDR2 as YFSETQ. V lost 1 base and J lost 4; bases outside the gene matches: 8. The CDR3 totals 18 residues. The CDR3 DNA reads TGCGCCAGCAGCTTGTCCGGACTAGCGGGGCGTGCCACCGGGGAGCTGTTTTTT. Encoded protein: CASSLSGLAGRATGELFF.

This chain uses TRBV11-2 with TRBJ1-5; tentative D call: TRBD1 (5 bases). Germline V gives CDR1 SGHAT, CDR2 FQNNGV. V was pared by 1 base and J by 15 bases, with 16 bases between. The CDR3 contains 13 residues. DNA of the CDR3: TGTGCCAGCAGCTTAGGTTGGGCAGGGAAAACGCATTTT. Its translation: CASSLGWAGKTHF. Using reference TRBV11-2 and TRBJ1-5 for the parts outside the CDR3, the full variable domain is EAGVAQSPRYKIIEKRQSVAFWCNPISGHATLYWYQQILGQGPKLLIQFQNNGVVDDSQLPKDRFSAERLKGVDSTLKIQPAKLEDSAVYLCASSLGWAGKTHFGDGTRLSIL.

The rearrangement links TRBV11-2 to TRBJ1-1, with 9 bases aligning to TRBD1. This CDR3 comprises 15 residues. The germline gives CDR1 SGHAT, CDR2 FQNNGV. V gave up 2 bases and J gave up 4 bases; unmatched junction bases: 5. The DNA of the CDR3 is TGTGCCAGCAGCTTAAGAGGGACAGGGATCACTGAAGCTTTCTTT. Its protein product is CASSLRGTGITEAFF.